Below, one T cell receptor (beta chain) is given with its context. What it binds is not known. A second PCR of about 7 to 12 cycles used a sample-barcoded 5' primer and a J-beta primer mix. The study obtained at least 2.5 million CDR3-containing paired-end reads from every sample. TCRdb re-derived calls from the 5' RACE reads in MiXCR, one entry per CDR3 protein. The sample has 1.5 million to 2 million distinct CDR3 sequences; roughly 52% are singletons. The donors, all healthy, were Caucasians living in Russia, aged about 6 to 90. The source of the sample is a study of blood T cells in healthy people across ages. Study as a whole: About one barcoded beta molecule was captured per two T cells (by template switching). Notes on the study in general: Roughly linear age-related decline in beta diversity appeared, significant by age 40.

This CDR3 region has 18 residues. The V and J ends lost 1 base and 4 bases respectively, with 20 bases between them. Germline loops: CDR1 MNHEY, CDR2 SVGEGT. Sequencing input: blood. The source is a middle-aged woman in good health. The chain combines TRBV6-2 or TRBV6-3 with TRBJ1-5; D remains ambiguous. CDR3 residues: CASSYFPRGSLYNQPQHF. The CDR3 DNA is TGTGCCAGCAGTTACTTCCCCAGAGGCAGTTTGTATAATCAGCCCCAGCATTTT.